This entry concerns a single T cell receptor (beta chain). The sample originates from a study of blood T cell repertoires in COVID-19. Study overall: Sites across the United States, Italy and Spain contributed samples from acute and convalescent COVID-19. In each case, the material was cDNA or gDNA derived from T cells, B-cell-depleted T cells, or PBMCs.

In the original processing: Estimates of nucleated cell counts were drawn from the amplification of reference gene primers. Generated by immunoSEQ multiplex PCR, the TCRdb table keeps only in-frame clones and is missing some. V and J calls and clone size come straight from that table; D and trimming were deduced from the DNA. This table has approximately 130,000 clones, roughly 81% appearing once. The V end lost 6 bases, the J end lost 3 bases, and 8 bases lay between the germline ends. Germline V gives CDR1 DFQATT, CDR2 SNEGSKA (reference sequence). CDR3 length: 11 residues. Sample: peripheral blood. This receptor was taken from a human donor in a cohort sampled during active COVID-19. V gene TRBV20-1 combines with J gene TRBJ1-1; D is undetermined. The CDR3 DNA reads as TGCAGTGCGCTACCTTACACTGAAGCTTTCTTT. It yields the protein CSALPYTEAFF.